What follows are 19 T cell receptor beta chains derived from one specimen sequenced in a study of Graves' ophthalmopathy and Graves' hyperthyroidism. The TCR beta CDR3 regions underwent amplification from RNA transcripts. A first-round RT-PCR used HTBI primers, followed by a second-round multiplex PCR. MiXCR, applied by TCRdb to the multiplex PCR reads, yields one record per CDR3 protein. The repertoire has 52,000 or so distinct CDR3 sequences, less than 65% of them found once; the top ten carry 4.7%. The sequenced sample consisted of peripheral blood. All receptors derive from an adult woman with Graves' ophthalmopathy.

This clonotype was counted at least ten times. The chain joins TRBV6-5 to TRBJ1-1; D remains unclear. Trimming left V 6 bases short and J 1 base short, with 9 bases between. The CDR3 runs to 13 residues. The germline V gene has CDR1 MNHEY and CDR2 SVGAGI. This CDR3 reads CASRKNRNTEAFF. The DNA of the CDR3 is TGTGCCAGCAGAAAAAACAGGAACACTGAAGCTTTCTTT.

This clonotype has ten or more counts. This chain uses TRBV14 with TRBJ1-1, with no clear D. The CDR3 loop spans 13 amino acids. Trimming stripped 1 base from V and 1 base from J, with 4 bases between. In germline, CDR1 is SGHDN, CDR2 FVKESK. The CDR3 spells CASSQGQNTEAFF. The DNA for the CDR3 is TGTGCCAGCAGCCAAGGACAGAACACTGAAGCTTTCTTT.

Concerning this clonotype: Germline and junction disagree at one end, which may indicate a read error. The rearrangement uses TRBV7-7 and TRBJ2-5; D tentatively fits TRBD1 or TRBD2 (6 bases each). The CDR3 runs to 13 residues. Germline lookup yields CDR1 SSHAT and CDR2 FNYEAQ (reference sequence). CDR3 bases: TGTGCTAGCAGCCCGGACAGCGGGGAGACCCAGTACTTC. The encoded protein is CASSPDSGETQYF. Variable domain in full (rest from reference TRBV7-7 and TRBJ2-5): GAGVSQSPRYKVTKRGQDVTLRCDPISSHATLYWYQQALGQGPEFLTYFNYEAQPDKSGLPSDRFSAERPEGSISTLTIQRTEQRDSAMYRCASSPDSGETQYFGPGTRLLVL.

This chain links TRBV9 with TRBJ2-2, with no clear D. The CDR3 totals 14 residues. CDR1 and CDR2 from the germline V gene are SGDLS and YYNGEE. Trimming pared 0 bases from V and 1 base from J, leaving 4 bases between. CDR3 sequence reads: CASSVEGNTGELFF. The DNA for the CDR3 is TGTGCCAGCAGCGTAGAAGGGAACACCGGGGAGCTGTTTTTT.

About this clonotype: This is likely a read error, given that the CDR3 carries no conserved phenylalanine or tryptophan at its end. The genes are TRBV7-2 and TRBJ1-2, with unresolved D. V lost 3 bases, J lost 7 bases, and 9 bases lay in between. CDR3 length: 12 residues. CDR1 is SGHTA and CDR2 is FQGNSA in the germline V gene. The CDR3 region has the DNA TGTGCCAGCAGCTTGGGAGGGCTTGGCTACACCATC. Protein: CASSLGGLGYTI.

The chain combines TRBV10-3 with TRBJ2-2, with D unresolved. The CDR3 loop spans 12 amino acids. Germline V gene lookup returns CDR1 ENHRY and CDR2 SYGVKD. V shed 0 bases and J shed 7 bases, with 3 bases lying between them. The CDR3 sequence is CAISESDGELFF. In DNA form, the CDR3 reads TGTGCCATCAGTGAGTCTGACGGGGAGCTGTTTTTT.

This clonotype was detected many times. This sequence joins TRBV20-1 and TRBJ2-1; TRBD2 matches at 12 bases. The CDR3 is 15 amino acids. Germline V gene sequence: CDR1 DFQATT, CDR2 SNEGSKA (reference sequence). V gave up 2 bases and J gave up 2 bases; unmatched junction bases: 1. The CDR3 reads CSARLAGGPYNEQFF. The CDR3 region has the DNA TGCAGTGCTAGACTAGCGGGAGGGCCCTACAATGAGCAGTTCTTC.

The J gene is TRBJ1-5, the V gene TRBV10-3; D is uncertain. The CDR3 is 12 amino acids. Germline CDR1 ENHRY, CDR2 SYGVKD. V was trimmed by 8 bases and J by 2 bases, leaving 7 bases between them. The chain's CDR3 is CAISPGNQPQHF. CDR3 DNA: TGTGCCATCTCACCGGGCAATCAGCCCCAGCATTTT.

This clonotype was seen repeatedly, ten times or more. This chain uses TRBV4-2 with TRBJ2-2; 7 bases align to TRBD2. This CDR3 is built from 18 residues. The junction had 12 bases not matched to a gene; V was cut back by 0 bases and J by 5 bases. Germline CDR1 LGHNA, CDR2 YNFKEQ. This chain's CDR3 is CASSQDRKRDLITGELFF. The CDR3 region has the DNA TGTGCCAGCAGCCAAGATAGGAAGCGGGACCTGATTACCGGGGAGCTGTTTTTT.

With respect to this clonotype: A read error may be the cause here, since a much bigger clone is one base away. Since no conserved phenylalanine or tryptophan closes the CDR3, a read error is the likely cause. J is TRBJ2-1 and V is TRBV7-9; 11 nucleotides match TRBD2. V lost 6 bases and J lost 6; bases outside the gene matches: 10. Germline V gene lookup returns CDR1 SEHNR and CDR2 FQNEAQ (reference sequence). The CDR3 sequence is 16 residues long. The CDR3 spells CASSSRTSGLLNEQFL. CDR3 nucleotide sequence: TGTGCCAGCAGTTCAAGGACTAGCGGGCTCCTCAATGAGCAGTTCCTC.

The chain links TRBV10-3 to TRBJ2-1, with D possibly being TRBD2 (6 bases). CDR1 ENHRY and CDR2 SYGVKD come from the germline V gene. The ends were cut back, 6 bases at V and 6 bases at J, with 15 bases in the middle. This CDR3 has 14 amino acids. CDR3 in DNA: TGTGCCATCAGCCCCGGGACTGGTATCAATGAGCAGTTCTTC. As protein: CAISPGTGINEQFF.

This clonotype has a handful of counts. The CDR3 is CASSSREGLISGANVLTF. Written as DNA, the CDR3 is TGTGCCAGCAGCTCCCGGGAGGGCTTGATCTCTGGGGCCAACGTCCTGACTTTC. This chain links TRBV3-2 with TRBJ2-6; the listed D gene, TRBD2, was not tested against the DNA. TRBV3-2 constitutes a pseudogene. The CDR3 consists of 18 residues.

The sample holds many counts of this clonotype. The chain links TRBV24-1 to TRBJ2-3; TRBD2 aligns across 7 bases. With 3 bases clipped from V and 8 bases from J, the junction kept 13 bases outside the gene matches. CDR3 size: 16 residues. Germline CDR1 KGHDR, CDR2 SFDVKD. CDR3 DNA sequence: TGTGCCACCAGTGATAGGAGGCTAGCGGTCCGGGGTACGCAGTATTTT. It yields the protein CATSDRRLAVRGTQYF.

Here the CDR3 reads CAWSKGGAGGGGNQPQHF. The CDR3 DNA follows: TGTGCCTGGAGTAAGGGAGGGGCTGGAGGAGGGGGCAATCAGCCCCAGCATTTT. The rearrangement uses TRBV7-3 and TRBJ1-5, with D possibly being TRBD1 (5 bases). CDR3 length: 18 amino acids. CDR1 is SGHTA, CDR2 FQGTGA, per germline. The germline V and J ends were trimmed by 11 bases and 2 bases, with 28 bases remaining between them.

The V and J genes are TRBV15 and TRBJ2-5; no definite D call. Germline assignment: CDR1 LNHNV and CDR2 YYDKDF (reference sequence). Trimming took off 0 bases at V and 4 bases at J, with 15 bases between the two ends. This CDR3 contains 16 residues. The CDR3 is CATSRDNSRKGETQYF. CDR3 DNA sequence: TGTGCCACCAGCAGAGACAACAGTCGGAAGGGAGAGACCCAGTACTTC. The whole variable domain, filled in from reference TRBV15 and TRBJ2-5, reads DAMVIQNPRYQVTQFGKPVTLSCSQTLNHNVMYWYQQKSSQAPKLLFHYYDKDFNNEADTPDNFQSRRPNTSFCFLDIRSPGLGDTAMYLCATSRDNSRKGETQYFGPGTRLLVL.

This clonotype showed up many times. The chain uses TRBV6-2 or TRBV6-3 and TRBJ1-1, with D perhaps TRBD1 (5 bases). The CDR3 is made up of 13 amino acids. Trimming stripped 5 bases from V and 6 bases from J, with 13 bases between. The V gene's germline CDR1 is MNHEY and CDR2 SVGEGT. CDR3 region: CASSPPAGAEAFF. CDR3 coding DNA: TGTGCCAGCAGTCCACCTGCGGGGGCTGAAGCTTTCTTT.

The chain joins TRBV6-5 to TRBJ2-5; tentatively, D is TRBD1 (6 bases). V was pared by 0 bases and J by 5 bases, with 16 bases between. Germline loops: CDR1 MNHEY, CDR2 SVGAGI. This CDR3 comprises 16 residues. The CDR3 protein is CASSYSGSGVLETQYF. CDR3 sequence (DNA): TGTGCCAGCAGTTACTCAGGGTCAGGGGTCTTGGAGACCCAGTACTTC.

The chain employs TRBV19 and TRBJ1-5; 8 bases are shared with TRBD1. The germline CDR1 and CDR2 sequences are LNHDA and SQIVND (reference sequence). V was clipped by 4 bases and J by 4 bases; unmatched bases: 18. This CDR3 is built from 19 residues. The CDR3 loop reads CASSRLGTGYNEVNQPQHF. The CDR3, as DNA: TGTGCCAGTAGTAGACTCGGGACAGGATATAATGAGGTGAATCAGCCCCAGCATTTT.

A remark on this clonotype: A much larger clone sits a single nucleotide away, making a read error possible. The final CDR3 position lacks the conserved phenylalanine or tryptophan, pointing to a likely read error. CDR3 DNA sequence: TGTGCCAGCAGTTCCCCGCGGGACGGGACGAATCAGCCCCAGCATTCT. Protein: CASSSPRDGTNQPQHS. The chain carries TRBV28 and TRBJ1-5, with D possibly matching TRBD1 (5 bases). Per germline, CDR1 MDHEN and CDR2 SYDVKM. With 4 bases removed from V and 4 bases from J, the gap between germline ends came to 17 bases. This CDR3 region has 16 residues.